The 24 T cell receptor beta chains reported below all come from one sample, sequenced in a study of T cell repertoires in cytomegalovirus infection. TCRdb re-derived calls from the reads in MiXCR, one entry per CDR3 protein. Found here are around 120,000 distinct CDR3 sequences, approximately 9.2% of them singletons; the top ten hold roughly a tenth. Specimen: PBMCs. These receptors all come from a human donor in good health (CMV status not recorded). Some clones in this sample may be carry-over from other donors' samples.

This clonotype was detected many times. The rearrangement links TRBV27 to TRBJ1-3; possibly TRBD1 for D (6 bases). CDR1 is MNHEY and CDR2 is SMNVEV in the germline V gene (reference sequence). CDR3 length equals 16 residues. V was pared by 5 bases and J by 0 bases, with 14 bases between. The CDR3 region has the DNA TGTGCCAGCAGTGACAGGAACCCAAACTCTGGAAACACCATATATTTT. Residues: CASSDRNPNSGNTIYF.

This clonotype has at least ten counts. V gene TRBV2 combines with J gene TRBJ2-2; 10 nucleotides align to TRBD1. The V gene's germline CDR1 is SNHLY and CDR2 FYNNEI. The trim removed 5 bases at V and 5 bases at J, leaving 5 bases unmatched. The CDR3 is 15 residues long. The CDR3: CASSRTGGRTGELFF. The CDR3 DNA is TGTGCCAGCAGTCGGACAGGGGGGAGGACCGGGGAGCTGTTTTTT.

In this sample, this clonotype turned up many times. The chain combines TRBV7-2 with TRBJ2-3; 7 bases are a match to TRBD1. In germline, CDR1 is SGHTA, CDR2 FQGNSA. The CDR3 has 16 amino acids. J lost 0 bases, V lost 5 bases, and 8 bases had no gene match. CDR3 in amino acids: CASSPRQGGSTDTQYF. CDR3 in DNA: TGTGCCAGCAGCCCCAGACAGGGTGGGAGCACAGATACGCAGTATTTT.

This clonotype was detected ten times or more. The rearrangement joins TRBV11-2 to TRBJ1-2; no definite D call. V was clipped by 1 base and J by 6 bases, with 9 bases between them. Germline V gene data show CDR1 as SGHAT and CDR2 as FQNNGV. This CDR3 is 13 amino acids long. CDR3 bases: TGTGCCAGCAGCTTAGGTCGAGTGGATGGCTACACCTTC. Protein sequence: CASSLGRVDGYTF.

This clonotype was recorded at least ten times. V and J are TRBV5-5 and TRBJ1-2, with TRBD1 identical over 7 bases. Germline CDR1 and CDR2: SGHKS and YYEKEE (reference sequence). The trim removed 4 bases at V and 6 bases at J, leaving 9 bases unmatched. The CDR3 contains 14 residues. The CDR3 nucleotides read TGTGCCAGCAGCCAAACAGGGGAGGGGGATGGCTACACCTTC. Encoded protein: CASSQTGEGDGYTF.

This clonotype was observed many times. V usage is TRBV7-9 and J usage is TRBJ2-7; a possible D gene is TRBD1 (6 bases). Germline CDR1 reads SEHNR; CDR2 reads FQNEAQ (reference sequence). V shed 5 bases and J shed 0 bases, with 14 bases lying between them. The CDR3 spans 15 residues. The CDR3 DNA follows: TGTGCCAGCAGCCCAAGACGGGACATCTCCTACGAGCAGTACTTC. Residues: CASSPRRDISYEQYF. Filled out from reference TRBV7-9 and TRBJ2-7, the complete variable domain reads DTGVSQNPRHKITKRGQNVTFRCDPISEHNRLYWYRQTLGQGPEFLTYFQNEAQLEKSRLLSDRFSAERPKGSFSTLEIQRTEQGDSAMYLCASSPRRDISYEQYFGPGTRLTVT.

This clonotype was counted at least ten times. V is TRBV7-2 and J is TRBJ2-1; D is unclear. The CDR3 is 16 amino acids. Germline CDR1 is SGHTA and CDR2 is FQGNSA. Trimming took 5 bases from V and 7 from J, leaving 21 bases between them. The CDR3 DNA reads TGTGCCAGCAGCCTCACGCCGGGTGGGTTTGCGAATGAGCAGTTCTTC. It codes for CASSLTPGGFANEQFF. The full variable domain, with the rest looked up from reference TRBV7-2 and TRBJ2-1, is GAGVSQSPSNKVTEKGKDVELRCDPISGHTALYWYRQSLGQGLEFLIYFQGNSAPDKSGLPSDRFSAERTGGSVSTLTIQRTQQEDSAVYLCASSLTPGGFANEQFFGPGTRLTVL.

Remarks on this clonotype: A single base separates this from a much larger clone, so it may be a read error. The chain has TRBV12-3 or TRBV12-4 and TRBJ2-7; D is undetermined. V lost 10 bases and J 0 bases, leaving 13 bases between the germline ends. The CDR3 runs 13 residues. In DNA form, the CDR3 reads TGTGCCAACAGCGTCACCGCCTCCTACGAGCAGTACTTC. Amino acids: CANSVTASYEQYF.

The V gene is TRBV14, the J gene TRBJ1-2; D not certain. Germline CDR1 reads SGHDN; CDR2 reads FVKESK. This CDR3 is built from 13 residues. Between the trimmed V and J ends, which lost 0 bases and 5 bases, there was a span of 7 bases. CDR3 in amino acids: CASSQDLMYGYTF. The CDR3 DNA reads as TGTGCCAGCAGCCAAGACTTAATGTATGGCTACACCTTC.

The table lists this clonotype with a count of one. The J gene is TRBJ1-6, the V gene TRBV5-1; possible D gene TRBD1, 6 bases. The germline gives CDR1 SGHRS, CDR2 YFSETQ. Trimming pared 0 bases from V and 10 bases from J, leaving 11 bases between. The CDR3 loop spans 14 amino acids. The CDR3 region is CASSLEGVRSPLHF. In DNA form, the CDR3 reads TGCGCCAGCAGCTTGGAGGGGGTTCGGTCACCCCTCCACTTT.

The J gene is TRBJ1-4, the V gene TRBV6-5; D is undetermined. The CDR3 has 13 amino acids. Per germline, CDR1 MNHEY and CDR2 SVGAGI. With 6 bases removed from V and 5 bases from J, the gap between germline ends came to 10 bases. The CDR3 DNA reads TGTGCCAGCAGGAGGTCGAAAAATGAAAAACTGTTTTTT. This gives the protein CASRRSKNEKLFF.

This clonotype was seen at least ten times. The chain carries TRBV19 and TRBJ2-6; no definite D call. This CDR3 has 14 amino acids. V gave up 1 base and J gave up 2 bases, with 3 bases separating them. Germline V lookup: CDR1 LNHDA, CDR2 SQIVND (reference sequence). CDR3 in amino acids: CASSIGTGANVLTF. The CDR3 DNA follows: TGTGCCAGTAGTATAGGGACTGGGGCCAACGTCCTGACTTTC.

At least ten counts were recorded for this clonotype. CDR3 in DNA: TGTGCCAGCAGCTTCCACCAGCACTACGAGCAGTACTTC. It translates to CASSFHQHYEQYF. J is TRBJ2-7 and V is TRBV7-2; D is uncertain. V lost 3 bases and J 3 bases, leaving 9 bases between the germline ends. Per the germline V gene, CDR1 is SGHTA and CDR2 is FQGNSA. The CDR3 consists of 13 residues.

At least ten counts were recorded for this clonotype. The rearrangement joins TRBV7-2 to TRBJ2-2; D gene uncertain. The CDR3 is 13 residues long. The germline V and J ends were trimmed by 5 bases and 6 bases, with 10 bases remaining between them. Germline CDR1 SGHTA, CDR2 FQGNSA. Here the CDR3 reads CASSAKLAGELFF. The CDR3 DNA follows: TGTGCCAGCAGCGCAAAGCTCGCCGGGGAGCTGTTTTTT.

This clonotype was recorded at least ten times. This sequence joins TRBV2 and TRBJ1-4; D is perhaps TRBD1 (5 bases). This CDR3 has 14 amino acids. Per the germline V gene, CDR1 is SNHLY and CDR2 is FYNNEI. V lost 2 bases, J lost 5 bases, and 9 bases lay in between. For the CDR3, the DNA is TGTGCCAGCAGTGAACAGGGCCGGAATGAAAAACTGTTTTTT. Its protein product is CASSEQGRNEKLFF.

This clonotype was seen a handful of times. This rearrangement joins TRBV5-5 to TRBJ1-2; D uncertain. V was pared by 3 bases and J by 8 bases, with 14 bases between. The CDR3 contains 13 residues. CDR1 and CDR2 (germline): SGHKS, YYEKEE (reference sequence). The CDR3 region is CASSSPSGPGYTF. For the CDR3, the DNA is TGTGCCAGCAGCTCGCCGAGTGGGCCCGGCTACACCTTC.

CDR3 in amino acids: CSARGRASIVTTDTQYF. The CDR3 bases are TGCAGTGCTAGAGGGCGAGCCTCCATTGTGACCACAGATACGCAGTATTTT. The chain carries TRBV20-1 and TRBJ2-3; D not resolved. From germline, CDR1 is DFQATT and CDR2 SNEGSKA (reference sequence). The length of the CDR3 is 17 residues. Trimming took 1 base from V and 2 from J, leaving 19 bases between them.

This clonotype occurred many times. The chain links TRBV10-3 to TRBJ2-3; 10 nucleotides agree with TRBD2. CDR3 length: 16 residues. Germline values: CDR1 ENHRY, CDR2 SYGVKD. V trimming: 10 bases; J trimming: 0 bases; junction bases outside the gene matches: 10. DNA of the CDR3: TGTGCCACCTCCCCGCTAGCGGGGGCCAGCACAGATACGCAGTATTTT. Protein product: CATSPLAGASTDTQYF.

The table lists this clonotype with many counts. The chain combines TRBV7-9 with TRBJ2-1; D uncertain. Looked up from germline, CDR1 is SEHNR and CDR2 is FQNEAQ (reference sequence). Trimming removed 5 bases from V and 8 bases from J, with 13 bases in between. The CDR3 runs to 13 residues. Here the CDR3 DNA reads TGTGCCAGCAGCCCTTGGGGTGGCGATGAGCAGTTCTTC. Protein sequence: CASSPWGGDEQFF.

Many counts were recorded for this clonotype. This chain connects TRBV12-3 or TRBV12-4 to TRBJ2-5, with 9 bases lining up with TRBD2. V was pared by 6 bases and J by 10 bases, with 6 bases of the junction left unmatched. CDR3 size: 12 residues. CDR3 residues: CASSSLAGDQYF. CDR3 bases: TGTGCCAGCAGCTCCTTAGCGGGGGACCAGTACTTC.

This clonotype was counted at least ten times. CDR3 coding DNA: TGTGCCAGTAGTCCCCGTCTGGTTTCCTACGAGCAGTACTTC. Translated, it gives CASSPRLVSYEQYF. The chain uses TRBV19 and TRBJ2-7; D not certain. CDR1 and CDR2 from the germline V gene are LNHDA and SQIVND (reference sequence). Trimming stripped 5 bases from V and 1 base from J, with 12 bases between. CDR3 length: 14 amino acids.

This clonotype appeared many times. V usage is TRBV11-2 and J usage is TRBJ2-5; 8 positions match TRBD1. Per germline, CDR1 SGHAT and CDR2 FQNNGV. The CDR3 totals 14 residues. V shed 5 bases and J 4 bases; nucleotides not matched to a gene: 6. The CDR3, as DNA: TGTGCCAGCAGCATCAGGGGGCTCGGAGAGACCCAGTACTTC. Translating it yields CASSIRGLGETQYF.

The chain combines TRBV28 with TRBJ2-7; the D is unclear. Germline-derived CDR1 and CDR2 are MDHEN and SYDVKM. Trimming shortened V by 3 bases and J by 6 bases, and 15 bases separated the two germline ends. The CDR3 extends over 14 amino acids. The CDR3: CASSFQVKSAEQYF. In DNA, the CDR3 is TGTGCCAGCAGTTTCCAGGTGAAGTCAGCCGAGCAGTACTTC.

Ten or more counts support this clonotype. CDR3 DNA: TGTGCCATCAGTGGAGATAGCGGGGTTGGTACCCAGTACTTC. Translated: CAISGDSGVGTQYF. This sequence joins TRBV10-3 and TRBJ2-5; 8 bases line up with TRBD2. The CDR3 covers 14 residues. The ends lost 4 bases at V and 8 bases at J; junction bases unmatched: 9. CDR1 ENHRY and CDR2 SYGVKD come from the germline V gene.